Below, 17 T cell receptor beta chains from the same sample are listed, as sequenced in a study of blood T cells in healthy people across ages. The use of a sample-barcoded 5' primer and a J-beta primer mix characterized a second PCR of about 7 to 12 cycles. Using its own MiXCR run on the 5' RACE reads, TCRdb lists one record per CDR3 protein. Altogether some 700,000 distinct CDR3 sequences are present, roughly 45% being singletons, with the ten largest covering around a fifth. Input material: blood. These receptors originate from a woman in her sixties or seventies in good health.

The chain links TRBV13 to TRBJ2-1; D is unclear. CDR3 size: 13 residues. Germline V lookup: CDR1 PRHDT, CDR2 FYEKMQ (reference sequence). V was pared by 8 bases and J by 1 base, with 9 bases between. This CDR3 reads CASLKGSYNEQFF. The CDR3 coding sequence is TGTGCCAGCCTTAAGGGATCCTACAATGAGCAGTTCTTC.

The CDR3: CSANQETQYF. Written as DNA, the CDR3 is TGCAGTGCCAACCAAGAGACCCAGTACTTC. The chain combines TRBV20-1 with TRBJ2-5; D is unresolved. V was clipped by 6 bases and J by 0 bases, with 2 bases between them. The CDR3 sequence is 10 residues long. Per germline, CDR1 DFQATT and CDR2 SNEGSKA (reference sequence).

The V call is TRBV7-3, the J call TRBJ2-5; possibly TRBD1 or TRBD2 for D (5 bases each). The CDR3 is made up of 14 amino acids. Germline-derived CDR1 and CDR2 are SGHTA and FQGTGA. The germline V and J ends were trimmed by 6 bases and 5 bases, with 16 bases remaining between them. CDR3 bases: TGTGCCAGCAGGGGGACCCCCCCACGGGAGACCCAGTACTTC. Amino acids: CASRGTPPRETQYF.

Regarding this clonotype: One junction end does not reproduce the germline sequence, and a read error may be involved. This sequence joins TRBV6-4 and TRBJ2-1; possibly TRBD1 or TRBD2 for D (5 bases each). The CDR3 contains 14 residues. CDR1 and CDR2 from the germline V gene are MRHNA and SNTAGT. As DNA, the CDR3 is TGTGCCAGCAGTTACTCAGAGGGGTACAATGAGCAGTTCTTC. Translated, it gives CASSYSEGYNEQFF.

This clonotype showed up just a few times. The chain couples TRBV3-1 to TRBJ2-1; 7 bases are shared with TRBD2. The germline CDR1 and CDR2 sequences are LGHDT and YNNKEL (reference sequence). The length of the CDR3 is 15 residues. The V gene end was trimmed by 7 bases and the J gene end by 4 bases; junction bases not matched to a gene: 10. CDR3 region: CASTLSGNPYNEQFF. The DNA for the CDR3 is TGTGCCAGCACCCTAAGCGGGAACCCTTACAATGAGCAGTTCTTC.

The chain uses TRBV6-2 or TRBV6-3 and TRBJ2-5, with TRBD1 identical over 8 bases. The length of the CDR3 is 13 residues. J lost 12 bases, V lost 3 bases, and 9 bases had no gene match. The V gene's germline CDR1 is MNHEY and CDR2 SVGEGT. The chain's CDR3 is CASSYVFSGQEYF. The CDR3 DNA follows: TGTGCCAGCAGTTATGTTTTCTCGGGACAGGAGTACTTC.

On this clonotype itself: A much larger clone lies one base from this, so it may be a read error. The chain's CDR3 is CASSLFSGYRLAKNIQYF. The CDR3 DNA follows: TGTGCCAGCAGTTTATTTAGCGGCTATCGCCTAGCCAAAAACATTCAGTACTTC. The chain links TRBV28 to TRBJ2-4; D possibly corresponds to TRBD2 (6 bases). CDR1 and CDR2 (germline): MDHEN, SYDVKM. V lost 1 base and J 0 bases, leaving 16 bases between the germline ends. The CDR3 runs to 18 residues.

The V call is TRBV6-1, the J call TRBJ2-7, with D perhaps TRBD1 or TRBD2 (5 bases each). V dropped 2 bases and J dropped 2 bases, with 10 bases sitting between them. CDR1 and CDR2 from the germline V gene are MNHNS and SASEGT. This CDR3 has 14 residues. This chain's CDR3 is CASSELRGPYEQYF. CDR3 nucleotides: TGTGCCAGCAGTGAATTGAGGGGCCCCTACGAGCAGTACTTC.

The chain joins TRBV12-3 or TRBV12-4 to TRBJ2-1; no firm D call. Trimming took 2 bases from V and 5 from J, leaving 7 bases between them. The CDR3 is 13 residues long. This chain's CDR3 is CASSLNMDNEQFF. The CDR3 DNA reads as TGTGCCAGCAGTTTAAATATGGACAATGAGCAGTTCTTC.

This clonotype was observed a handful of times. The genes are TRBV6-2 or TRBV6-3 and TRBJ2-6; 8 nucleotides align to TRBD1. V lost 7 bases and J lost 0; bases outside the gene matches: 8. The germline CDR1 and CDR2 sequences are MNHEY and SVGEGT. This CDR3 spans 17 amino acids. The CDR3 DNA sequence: TGTGCCAGCACACCCGGGACAGGACACTCTGGGGCCAACGTCCTGACTTTC. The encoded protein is CASTPGTGHSGANVLTF.

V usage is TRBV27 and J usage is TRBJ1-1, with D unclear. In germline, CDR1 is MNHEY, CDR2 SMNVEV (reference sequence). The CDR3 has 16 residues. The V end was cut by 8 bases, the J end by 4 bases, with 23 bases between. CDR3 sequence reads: CASRTILGGLFTEAFF. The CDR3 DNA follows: TGTGCCAGCCGTACAATCCTAGGCGGCCTTTTCACTGAAGCTTTCTTT.

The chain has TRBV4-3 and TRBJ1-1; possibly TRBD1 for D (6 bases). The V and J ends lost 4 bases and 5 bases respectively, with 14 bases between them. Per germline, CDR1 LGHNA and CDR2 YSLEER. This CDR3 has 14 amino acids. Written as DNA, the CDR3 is TGCGCCAGCAGCCTTACGACAGGTTGGACTGAAGCTTTCTTT. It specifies CASSLTTGWTEAFF.

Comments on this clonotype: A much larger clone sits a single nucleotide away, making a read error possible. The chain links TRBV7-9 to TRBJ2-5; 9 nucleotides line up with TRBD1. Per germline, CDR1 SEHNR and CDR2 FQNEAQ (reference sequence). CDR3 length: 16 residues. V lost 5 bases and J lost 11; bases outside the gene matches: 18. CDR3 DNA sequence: TGTGCCAGCAGCCTCGACGACAGGGGGTCGACAAATGAGCAGTACTTC. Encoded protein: CASSLDDRGSTNEQYF.

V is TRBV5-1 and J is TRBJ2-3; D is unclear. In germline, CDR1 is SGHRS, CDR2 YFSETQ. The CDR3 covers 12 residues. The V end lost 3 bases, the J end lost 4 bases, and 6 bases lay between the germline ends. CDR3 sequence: CASSYGSDTQYF. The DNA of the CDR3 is TGCGCCAGCAGCTATGGATCAGATACGCAGTATTTT.

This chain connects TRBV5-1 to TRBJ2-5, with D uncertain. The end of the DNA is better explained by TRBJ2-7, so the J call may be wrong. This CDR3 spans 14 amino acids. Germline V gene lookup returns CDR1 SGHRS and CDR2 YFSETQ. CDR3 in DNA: TGCGCCAGCAGCTCAACAAACGGTCGATACGAGCAGTACTTC. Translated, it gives CASSSTNGRYEQYF.

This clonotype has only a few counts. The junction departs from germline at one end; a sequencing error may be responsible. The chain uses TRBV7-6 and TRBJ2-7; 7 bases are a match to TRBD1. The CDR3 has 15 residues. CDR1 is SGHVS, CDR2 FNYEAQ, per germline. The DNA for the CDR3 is TGTGCCAGTAGCTTAGTAGCTGGCGAGGGGGCCGAGCAGTACTTC. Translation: CASSLVAGEGAEQYF.

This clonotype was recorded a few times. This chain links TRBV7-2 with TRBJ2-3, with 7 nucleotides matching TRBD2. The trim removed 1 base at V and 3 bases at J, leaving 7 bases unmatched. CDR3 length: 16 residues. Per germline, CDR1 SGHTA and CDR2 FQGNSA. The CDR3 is CASSLGRGGDTDTQYF. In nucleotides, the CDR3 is TGTGCCAGCAGCTTAGGTCGGGGAGGGGATACAGATACGCAGTATTTT.